A selection of T cell receptor beta chains follows, all from one sample in a study of cytomegalovirus exposure and HLA in healthy donors. TCRdb's table, derived via immunoSEQ multiplex PCR, lists solely in-frame clones and lacks some. The sample has fewer than 200,000 clones, more than 65% seen once; the top ten hold about 3.5%. Sequences were obtained from PBMCs. The receptors here all came from a middle-aged man in good health and CMV-seropositive. Each CDR3 is given with its conserved first and last residue. Fields, in order: clone size, CDR3 length, J gene, V gene, D gene, CDR3 protein, CDR3 DNA. D genes are given only for firm matches. Where a row states a size, it is once, few, many or the class of an expanded clone; other rows omit it.

NA 13 TRBJ1-5 TRBV6-1 NA CASSGNLDQPQHF TGTGCCAGCAGTGGTAATCTCGATCAGCCCCAGCATTTT
NA 16 TRBJ2-5 TRBV6-5 TRBD2 CASSYSPLAGGETQYF TGTGCCAGCAGTTACTCGCCGCTAGCGGGGGGTGAGACCCAGTACTTC
NA 13 TRBJ1-1 TRBV7-8 NA CASSPTPNTEAFF TGTGCCAGCAGCCCAACACCGAACACTGAAGCTTTCTTT
NA 14 TRBJ1-5 TRBV18 TRBD1 CASSGDRQNQPQHF TGTGCCAGCTCAGGGGACAGGCAAAATCAGCCCCAGCATTTT
NA 14 TRBJ1-5 TRBV2 TRBD1 CASSGTGGRQPQHF TGTGCCAGCAGTGGGACAGGGGGGCGGCAGCCCCAGCATTTT
NA 13 TRBJ2-2 TRBV6-5 NA CASSYREPGELFF TGTGCCAGCAGTTACAGGGAGCCCGGGGAGCTGTTTTTT
few 14 TRBJ1-5 TRBV2 NA CASRGGAGNQPQHF TGTGCCAGCAGAGGAGGGGCGGGCAATCAGCCCCAGCATTTT
NA 15 TRBJ1-1 TRBV28 NA CASNLWTNTNTEAFF TGTGCCAGCAACCTCTGGACAAATACGAACACTGAAGCTTTCTTT
NA 13 TRBJ1-5 TRBV7-9 NA CASSLKGDQPQHF TGTGCCAGCAGCTTAAAGGGGGATCAGCCCCAGCATTTT
NA 13 TRBJ2-1 TRBV2 NA CASSRGWGNEQFF TGTGCCAGCAGTAGGGGGTGGGGAAATGAGCAGTTCTTC
NA 16 TRBJ2-2 TRBV18 TRBD2 CASSPGGIPRTGELFF TGTGCCAGCTCACCGGGAGGGATCCCAAGGACCGGGGAGCTGTTTTTT
NA 11 TRBJ1-2 TRBV28 NA CASSSRDGYTF TGTGCCAGCAGTTCCAGGGATGGCTACACCTTC
NA 16 TRBJ2-5 TRBV7-9 TRBD1 CASSLLGQGVRETQYF TGTGCCAGCAGCTTGCTGGGACAGGGGGTTCGGGAGACCCAGTACTTC
NA 15 TRBJ2-7 TRBV11-3 TRBD2 CASSSRLAGGQEQYF TGTGCCAGCAGCTCCCGACTAGCGGGGGGGCAAGAGCAGTACTTC
few 13 TRBJ1-5 TRBV6-4 NA CASSEGGNQPQHF TGTGCCAGCAGTGAGGGGGGGAATCAGCCCCAGCATTTT
NA 20 TRBJ2-5 TRBV5-1 TRBD2 CASSSPGTSGPPSVTETQYF TGCGCCAGCAGCTCACCCGGGACTAGCGGGCCCCCGTCGGTGACAGAGACCCAGTACTTC
NA 15 TRBJ2-7 TRBV4-2 TRBD1 CASSQDLQGVSEQYF TGTGCCAGCAGCCAAGATCTCCAGGGGGTATCCGAGCAGTACTTC
NA 15 TRBJ2-1 TRBV6-1 NA CATHTGAEGSSEQFF TGTGCCACCCATACCGGAGCCGAAGGCTCGAGTGAGCAGTTCTTC
NA 15 TRBJ1-1 TRBV21-1 NA CASSPRGPEDTEAFF TGTGCCAGCAGCCCGCGTGGCCCGGAGGACACTGAAGCTTTCTTT
NA 14 TRBJ2-7 TRBV11-1 TRBD2 CASSLGLADYEQYF TGTGCCAGCAGCTTAGGGCTAGCGGACTACGAGCAGTACTTC
NA 15 TRBJ2-5 TRBV9 TRBD2 CASSVGTSGTETQYF TGTGCCAGCAGCGTCGGGACTAGCGGGACAGAGACCCAGTACTTC
NA 13 TRBJ2-2 TRBV29-1 TRBD1 CSADRGHTGELFF TGCAGCGCCGACAGGGGCCACACCGGGGAGCTGTTTTTT
few 13 TRBJ2-3 TRBV27 NA CASSLTGGDTQYF TGTGCCAGCAGTTTAACTGGAGGCGATACGCAGTATTTT
once 15 TRBJ1-5 TRBV28 NA CASSLTGGGNQPQHF TGTGCCAGCAGTTTAACGGGGGGCGGCAATCAGCCCCAGCATTTT
NA 16 TRBJ2-6 TRBV5-1 NA CASSPLTGSGANVLTF TGCGCCAGCAGCCCCCTGACAGGCTCTGGGGCCAACGTCCTGACTTTC
NA 17 TRBJ1-1 TRBV7-9 TRBD1 CASSSTRDRGMNTEAFF TGTGCCAGCAGCTCCACACGGGACAGGGGTATGAACACTGAAGCTTTCTTT
NA 15 TRBJ2-2 TRBV27 NA CASSLGAQITGELFF TGTGCCAGCAGTTTAGGGGCCCAGATAACCGGGGAGCTGTTTTTT
NA 14 TRBJ2-3 TRBV11-3 TRBD2 CASSLERETDTQYF TGTGCCAGCAGCTTAGAGCGGGAGACAGATACGCAGTATTTT
NA 13 TRBJ2-1 TRBV7-2 NA CASSFYGTGEQFF TGTGCCAGCAGCTTTTACGGGACTGGTGAGCAGTTCTTC
NA 14 TRBJ1-2 TRBV6-6 NA CASSLYRGGDGYTF TGTGCCAGCAGTCTGTATCGGGGTGGCGATGGCTACACCTTC
few 15 TRBJ2-5 TRBV6-5 NA CASSYSRGFQETQYF TGTGCCAGCAGTTACTCACGGGGATTCCAAGAGACCCAGTACTTC
NA 14 TRBJ1-3 TRBV2 NA CASSGGGAGNTIYF TGTGCCAGCAGTGGAGGAGGAGCTGGAAACACCATATATTTT
NA 15 TRBJ2-7 TRBV9 NA CASSVGSGFAYEQYF TGTGCCAGCAGCGTAGGGTCGGGGTTCGCCTACGAGCAGTACTTC
NA 14 TRBJ2-2 TRBV6-6 TRBD1 CASRDRMNTGELFF TGTGCCAGCAGGGACAGGATGAACACCGGGGAGCTGTTTTTT
NA 15 TRBJ2-2 TRBV28 TRBD1 CAAIGQGRSTGELFF TGTGCCGCTATCGGACAGGGCCGTAGCACCGGGGAGCTGTTTTTT
NA 13 TRBJ1-1 TRBV19 TRBD1 CASSGQGAGEAFF TGTGCCAGTAGTGGACAGGGGGCCGGTGAAGCTTTCTTT
NA 16 TRBJ2-7 TRBV10-3 TRBD2 CAISELIAGAINEQYF TGTGCCATCAGTGAGCTAATAGCGGGAGCAATCAACGAGCAGTACTTC
NA 15 TRBJ2-1 TRBV5-1 NA CASSITGSSYNEQFF TGCGCCAGCAGCATCACAGGGAGCTCCTACAATGAGCAGTTCTTC
NA 17 TRBJ2-1 TRBV4-1 NA CASSQRAGTQKANEQFF TGCGCCAGCAGCCAACGCGCCGGGACACAAAAAGCCAATGAGCAGTTCTTC
few 14 TRBJ1-1 TRBV18 NA CASSPRQINTEAFF TGTGCCAGCTCACCACGACAAATCAACACTGAAGCTTTCTTT
NA 12 TRBJ2-3 TRBV28 NA CASSPLPHTQYF TGTGCCAGCAGTCCCCTCCCCCATACGCAGTATTTT
NA 16 TRBJ2-2 TRBV12-5 NA CASGFVTGQLTGELFF TGTGCTAGTGGTTTCGTGACAGGTCAACTCACCGGGGAGCTGTTTTTT
NA 14 TRBJ1-4 TRBV5-6 NA CASSLRGFGEKLFF TGTGCCAGCAGCTTAAGGGGGTTCGGAGAAAAACTGTTTTTT
NA 20 TRBJ2-2 TRBV5-1 TRBD2 CASSVGTSGGPASNTGELFF TGCGCCAGCAGCGTAGGGACTAGCGGGGGCCCCGCCTCGAACACCGGGGAGCTGTTTTTT
once 16 TRBJ2-5 TRBV9 TRBD2 CASSEGTSGKVETQYF TGTGCCAGCAGCGAGGGGACTAGCGGGAAGGTAGAGACCCAGTACTTC
NA 14 TRBJ1-6 TRBV7-8 NA CASSEVSPGSPLHF TGTGCCAGCAGTGAAGTGAGCCCGGGTTCACCCCTCCACTTT
NA 13 TRBJ2-1 TRBV23-1 NA CASSHREYNEQFF TGCGCCAGCAGTCATAGGGAGTACAATGAGCAGTTCTTC
NA 14 TRBJ2-7 TRBV9 TRBD1 CASSWGQGAREQYF TGTGCCAGCAGCTGGGGACAGGGGGCGCGCGAGCAGTACTTC
NA 13 TRBJ2-3 TRBV28 NA CASRVEVTDTQYF TGTGCCAGCAGAGTAGAAGTCACAGATACGCAGTATTTT
NA 15 TRBJ2-7 TRBV27 NA CASSIQRGGPYEQYF TGTGCCAGCAGTATCCAGAGGGGGGGTCCCTACGAGCAGTACTTC
once 16 TRBJ1-4 TRBV6-7 NA CASSYLPGATNEKLFF TGTGCCAGCAGTTACTTACCAGGGGCAACTAATGAAAAACTGTTTTTT
NA 14 TRBJ1-5 TRBV6-5 TRBD1 CASSHRRGDQPQHF TGTGCCAGCAGTCACCGCAGGGGGGATCAGCCCCAGCATTTT
NA 13 TRBJ1-2 TRBV2 TRBD1 CASTDRANYGYTF TGTGCCAGCACCGACAGGGCAAACTATGGCTACACCTTC